These 24 T cell receptor beta chains came from one sample sequenced in a study of T cells expressing NK-cell markers. TCRdb processed the 5' RACE reads again and assigns one entry to each CDR3 protein, with no DNA. Recorded for this sample: a few hundred thousand distinct CDR3 sequences. Sequenced material: blood T cells: a sorted CD56 or NKG2C T cell subset, CD4+ or CD8+ T cells, or bulk PBMC T cells (not recorded which). These receptor sequences come from a man between 18 and 69 years old in good health.

V gene TRBV18 combines with J gene TRBJ2-7; the TRBD1 assignment by TCRdb is unverifiable without DNA. CDR3 length equals 16 residues. Germline CDR1 is KGHSH and CDR2 is LQKENI. The CDR3 region is CASSPASRAGIYEQYF.

The J gene is TRBJ2-1, the V gene TRBV7-6; as DNA is missing, the TRBD1 call by TCRdb cannot be tested. CDR3 length: 14 amino acids. Germline V gives CDR1 SGHVS, CDR2 FNYEAQ. This chain's CDR3 is CASSKRGQGYEQFF.

The chain links TRBV6-2 or TRBV6-3 to TRBJ2-5; the TCRdb call, TRBD1, lacks DNA for checking. The length of the CDR3 is 15 residues. The germline V gene has CDR1 MNHEY and CDR2 SVGEGT. This CDR3 is CASSLRGGLKETQYF.

The V gene is TRBV11-3, the J gene TRBJ2-1; lacking DNA, the TRBD2 call made by TCRdb goes unchecked. The V gene's germline CDR1 is SGHNT and CDR2 YENEEA. CDR3 length: 15 residues. CDR3 sequence: CASSSHTSGGSEQFF.

The chain employs TRBV5-5 and TRBJ2-2; lacking DNA, the TRBD1 call made by TCRdb goes unchecked. Germline-derived CDR1 and CDR2 are SGHKS and YYEKEE (reference sequence). The CDR3 runs 18 residues. The CDR3 region is CASSLLIGGQTNTGELFF.

The chain carries TRBV10-2 and TRBJ2-4; TCRdb designates TRBD2, a call that cannot be tested without DNA. This CDR3 region has 13 residues. In germline, CDR1 is WSHSY, CDR2 SAAADI. The CDR3 is CASSQGLKNIQYF.

V and J are TRBV6-4 and TRBJ2-1; the TCRdb D gene call, TRBD1, has no DNA to confirm it. The germline gives CDR1 MRHNA, CDR2 SNTAGT. The length of the CDR3 is 12 residues. CDR3 in amino acids: CATRDRYNEQFF.

The chain has TRBV27 and TRBJ2-5; the TCRdb D gene call, TRBD1, has no DNA to confirm it. CDR3 length: 13 amino acids. The germline V gene has CDR1 MNHEY and CDR2 SMNVEV (reference sequence). This CDR3 reads CAVEDRGQETQYF.

This chain connects TRBV9 to TRBJ2-7; TCRdb lists TRBD1, though no DNA is available to test this call. Germline CDR1 reads SGDLS; CDR2 reads YYNGEE. There are 14 residues in the CDR3. The CDR3 loop reads CASSGRDRRGEQYF.

The chain is built from TRBV6-1 and TRBJ1-2; TCRdb's D call, TRBD1, is unchecked because there is no DNA. The CDR3 length is 16 residues. Germline CDR1 reads MNHNS; CDR2 reads SASEGT. The CDR3 is CASSGTDRAAVAGYTF.

The V call is TRBV20-1, the J call TRBJ2-1; the TCRdb call, TRBD1, lacks DNA for checking. The CDR3 sequence is 15 residues long. The V gene's germline CDR1 is DFQATT and CDR2 SNEGSKA (reference sequence). The CDR3 protein is CSAHTGGLRGDEQFF.

This CDR3 reads CASRRDTLTDTQYF. The V gene is TRBV6-1, the J gene TRBJ2-3; TCRdb reports TRBD1, a call that lacks DNA to check it against. CDR1 and CDR2 from the germline V gene are MNHNS and SASEGT. The CDR3 runs to 14 residues.

The gene calls are TRBV5-1 and TRBJ2-2. CDR1 and CDR2 from the germline V gene are SGHRS and YFSETQ. This CDR3 spans 15 amino acids. Here the CDR3 reads CASSLVLGNTGELFF.

V usage is TRBV3-1 and J usage is TRBJ1-6; TCRdb outputs TRBD1, but without DNA this stays unchecked. Germline CDR1 is LGHDT and CDR2 is YNNKEL (reference sequence). This CDR3 spans 15 amino acids. This chain's CDR3 is CASSQQGTGNSPLHF.

The V gene is TRBV18, the J gene TRBJ1-4. CDR1 is KGHSH and CDR2 is LQKENI in the germline V gene. The CDR3 runs to 16 residues. CDR3 region: CASSPAQQTTNEKLFF.

The chain links TRBV19 to TRBJ2-2; as DNA is missing, the TRBD1 call by TCRdb cannot be tested. The CDR3 spans 14 residues. Germline CDR1 is LNHDA and CDR2 is SQIVND (reference sequence). This CDR3 is CASSTDRVAGELFF.

The V call is TRBV6-1, the J call TRBJ1-1; TCRdb's D gene call, TRBD1, goes unchecked for lack of DNA. The CDR3 covers 12 residues. Germline V CDR1 and CDR2: MNHNS, SASEGT. CDR3 residues: CASRRQAAEAFF.

The chain recombines TRBV7-9 with TRBJ1-1; the D call from TCRdb, TRBD1, cannot be confirmed without DNA. CDR1 and CDR2 (germline): SEHNR, FQNEAQ (reference sequence). This CDR3 has 17 residues. The CDR3 loop reads CASRPTGKSRINTEAFF.

V is TRBV20-1 and J is TRBJ1-5; without DNA, the TCRdb call of TRBD1 cannot be checked. This CDR3 is 15 amino acids long. Germline CDR1 reads DFQATT; CDR2 reads SNEGSKA (reference sequence). CDR3 loop: CSAPLPQGHNQPQHF.

V and J are TRBV5-1 and TRBJ2-3; with no DNA, the TCRdb D assignment of TRBD2 cannot be verified. This CDR3 spans 19 amino acids. From germline, CDR1 is SGHRS and CDR2 YFSETQ. CDR3 residues: CASSSTPSGGAGSTDTQYF.

The chain carries TRBV5-6 and TRBJ2-5; no DNA is available, so the TRBD2 call from TCRdb remains unchecked. In germline, CDR1 is SGHDT, CDR2 YYEEEE. The CDR3 runs 17 residues. The CDR3 reads CASSSLGGGGVQETQYF.

The V call is TRBV5-5, the J call TRBJ1-2; without DNA, the TCRdb call of TRBD1 cannot be checked. Per germline, CDR1 SGHKS and CDR2 YYEKEE (reference sequence). This CDR3 has 14 residues. The CDR3 here is CASSPTGESYGYTF.

V and J are TRBV2 and TRBJ1-1. CDR3 size: 14 residues. The germline gives CDR1 SNHLY, CDR2 FYNNEI. CDR3 protein: CASSERGLGREAFF.

V is TRBV20-1 and J is TRBJ2-1; TCRdb picks TRBD1, but there is no DNA to check that call. Germline V gives CDR1 DFQATT, CDR2 SNEGSKA (reference sequence). The CDR3 is 14 amino acids. CDR3 sequence: CSAYPGTLNNEQFF.